This is a list of T cell receptor beta chains from one sample in a study of human T cells and chemical hapten exposure. Each CDR3 protein is one row after TCRdb ran MiXCR on the RACE reads. The sample has approximately 400,000 distinct CDR3 sequences, more than 4.5% seen once; the top ten hold approximately 2.4%. The sample consisted of whole blood, taken in connection with sensitization to the hapten diphenylcyclopropenone (DPC). All receptors come from a woman aged 45-60 years with alopecia areata. Some clones in this sample may be carry-over from other donors' samples. Both conserved end residues are part of each CDR3. A D gene is named only where the DNA matches it firmly. Rows may omit the clone size; those that give it use once, few, many or a size class.

j_call d_call cdr3_length v_call clone_size cdr3_nt cdr3_aa
TRBJ2-1 TRBD1 17 TRBV7-8 - TGTGCCAGCAGCCTCCCCAACACAGGGGATTGGAACAATGAGCAGTTCTTC CASSLPNTGDWNNEQFF
TRBJ1-2 TRBD1 13 TRBV29-1 few TGCAGCGTGGGACAGGGGGCGAGAGGTGGCTACACCTTC CSVGQGARGGYTF
TRBJ1-1 - 13 TRBV2 - TGTGCCAGCGGGGTACGAAGGGACACTGAAGCTTTCTTT CASGVRRDTEAFF
TRBJ2-2 TRBD1 16 TRBV24-1 many TGTGCCACCAGTGATTCGGGACAGTTGAACACCGGGGAGCTGTTTTTT CATSDSGQLNTGELFF
TRBJ2-1 - 13 TRBV20-1 - TGCAGTGCTAGAGATTGGAGCGGACCTGGGCAGTTCTTC CSARDWSGPGQFF
TRBJ2-2 TRBD1 16 TRBV7-9 many TGTGCCAGCAGCTTAAAGAGACAGGGACCTACCGGGGAGCTGTTTTTT CASSLKRQGPTGELFF
TRBJ2-7 - 12 TRBV20-1 - TGCAGTGCTAGAGACAGGGTCCGCGAGCAGTACTTC CSARDRVREQYF
TRBJ2-3 TRBD2 17 TRBV5-1 - TGCGCCAGCAGCTTGGAAAGCGGCGGGGGGGCATCAGATACGCAGTATTTT CASSLESGGGASDTQYF
TRBJ1-1 - 15 TRBV28 - TGTGCCAGCAGTTCTCCTGTGGGCGTGAACACTGAAGCTTTCTTT CASSSPVGVNTEAFF
TRBJ2-1 TRBD2 17 TRBV7-2 many TGTGCCAGCAGCTTAGTCTCAGCGGGAGGGCCAGGAAATGAGCAGTTCTTC CASSLVSAGGPGNEQFF
TRBJ1-6 - 11 TRBV6-1 - TGTGCCAGCAGTGAGTGGGGGACCCTCCACTTT CASSEWGTLHF
TRBJ2-3 TRBD2 18 TRBV9 many TGTGCCAGCAGCGTAGAGCCCCAACTAGCGGGGGGAACAGATACGCAGTATTTT CASSVEPQLAGGTDTQYF
TRBJ1-1 TRBD1 14 TRBV3-1 many TGTGCCAGCAGCCAGGGGACAGGGAACACTGAAGCTTTCTTT CASSQGTGNTEAFF
TRBJ2-7 - 12 TRBV28 few TGTGCCAGCAGTTTGGACGAGGCCGAGCAGTACTTC CASSLDEAEQYF
TRBJ2-1 - 17 TRBV10-3 few TGTGCCATCAGGAGCGGCCGGGGGACCGGAGGTGGCAATGAGCAGTTCTTC CAIRSGRGTGGGNEQFF
TRBJ2-7 - 13 TRBV11-1 - TGTGCCAGCAGCTTAGCGCGGAACTACGAGCAGTACTTC CASSLARNYEQYF
TRBJ2-1 - 13 TRBV6-2/TRBV6-3 - TGTGCCAGCAGTTCCAATACTTGGGATGAGCAGTTCTTC CASSSNTWDEQFF
TRBJ1-3 - 14 TRBV20-1 many TGCAGTACCGTACAGGAGAGCTCTGGAAACACCATATATTTT CSTVQESSGNTIYF
TRBJ2-3 TRBD2 15 TRBV9 many TGTGCCAGCAGCGCAGGACTAGCGGCTACAGATACGCAGTATTTT CASSAGLAATDTQYF
TRBJ2-3 TRBD2 15 TRBV7-7 many TGTGCCAGCAGCCCTACTGAGGGGACTACAAATACGCAGTATTTT CASSPTEGTTNTQYF
TRBJ2-7 - 14 TRBV9 many TGTGCCAGCAGCACCGTGGGGGGAGGCGACGAGCAGTACTTC CASSTVGGGDEQYF
TRBJ2-5 TRBD2 14 TRBV11-2 few TGTGCCAGCAGCTTAGGCGGGGGGGCAGGGACCCAGTACTTC CASSLGGGAGTQYF
TRBJ2-5 TRBD2 14 TRBV5-1 - TGCGCCAGCAATCTAGCGGGAGGAGGGGAGACCCAGTACTTC CASNLAGGGETQYF